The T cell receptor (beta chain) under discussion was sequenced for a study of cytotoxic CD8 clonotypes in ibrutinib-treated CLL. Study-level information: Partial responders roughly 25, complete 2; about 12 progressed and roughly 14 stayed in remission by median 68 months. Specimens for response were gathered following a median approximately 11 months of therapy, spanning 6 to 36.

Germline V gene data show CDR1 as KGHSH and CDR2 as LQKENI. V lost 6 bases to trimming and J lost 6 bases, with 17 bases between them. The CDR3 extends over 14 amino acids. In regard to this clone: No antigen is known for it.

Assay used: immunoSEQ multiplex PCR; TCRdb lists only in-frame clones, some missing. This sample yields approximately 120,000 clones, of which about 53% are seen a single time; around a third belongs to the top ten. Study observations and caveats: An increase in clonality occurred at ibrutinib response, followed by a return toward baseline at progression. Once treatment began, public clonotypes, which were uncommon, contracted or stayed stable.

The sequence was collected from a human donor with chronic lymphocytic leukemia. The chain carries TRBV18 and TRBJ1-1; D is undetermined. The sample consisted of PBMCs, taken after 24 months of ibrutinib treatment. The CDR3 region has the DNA TGTGCCAGCTCGCCCTCCGCTACGGCAGCTGAAGCTTTCTTT. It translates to CASSPSATAAEAFF.